This is a list of T cell receptor beta chains from one sample in a study of tumor and adjacent non-tumor tissue in lung cancer. Using its own MiXCR run on the multiplex PCR reads, TCRdb lists one record per CDR3 protein. This sample has tens of thousands of distinct CDR3 sequences; around two thirds occur once, and the top ten carry around 33%. Sequences were obtained from distant non-tumor lung tissue. All receptors come from a man aged 70 or older with non-small cell lung cancer. Each CDR3 is given with its conserved first and last residue. A D gene is named only where the DNA matches it firmly. Where a row states a size, it is once, few, many or the class of an expanded clone; other rows omit it.

size: .; V: TRBV5-4; D: TRBD1; J: TRBJ1-6; DNA: TGTGTCAGCAGCCCAAGGACAGGATCACCCCTCCACTTT; CDR3: CVSSPRTGSPLHF
size: many; V: TRBV6-1; D: .; J: TRBJ2-2; DNA: TGTGCCAGCAGTTTCTCCGGGACATTGAACACCGGGGAGCTGTTTTTT; CDR3: CASSFSGTLNTGELFF
size: once; V: TRBV29-1; D: TRBD1; J: TRBJ1-5; DNA: TGTAGCGTAGACATCGGGACAGGGTGTTCAAGCAATCAGCCCCAGCATTTT; CDR3: CSVDIGTGCSSNQPQHF
size: many; V: TRBV6-6; D: .; J: TRBJ2-7; DNA: TGTGCCAGCAGTTACCAGGGGGGGTACGAGCAGTACTTC; CDR3: CASSYQGGYEQYF
size: .; V: TRBV28; D: .; J: TRBJ1-1; DNA: TGTGCCATCAGTTTAATGGGGGGGGCCACTGAAGCTTTCTTT; CDR3: CAISLMGGATEAFF
size: .; V: TRBV28; D: .; J: TRBJ1-5; DNA: TGTGCCAGCAAATCCCAGGATCAGCCCCAGCATTTT; CDR3: CASKSQDQPQHF
size: .; V: TRBV11-2; D: .; J: TRBJ2-1; DNA: TGTACCAGCAGCCGTATGACGGACAATGATCAGTTCTTC; CDR3: CTSSRMTDNDQFF
size: .; V: TRBV5-1; D: .; J: TRBJ2-2; DNA: TGCACCAGCACTCCTCAGGGTGGATCCACCGGGGAGCTGTTTTTT; CDR3: CTSTPQGGSTGELFF
size: many; V: TRBV6-1; D: TRBD2; J: TRBJ2-7; DNA: TGTGCCAGCACCACCCCGAGACCCTGGGCCTCTAGCGGGGCCCTCCGGGAGCAGTACTTC; CDR3: CASTTPRPWASSGALREQYF
size: many; V: TRBV12-3/TRBV12-4; D: .; J: TRBJ2-5; DNA: TGTGCCAGCAGTTTAAAACAGCTGGAGACCCAGTACTTC; CDR3: CASSLKQLETQYF
size: many; V: TRBV6-2/TRBV6-3; D: .; J: TRBJ1-2; DNA: TGTGCCAGCAGACCGACCCGGGGGGACTATGGCTACACCTTC; CDR3: CASRPTRGDYGYTF
size: few; V: TRBV7-8; D: TRBD1; J: TRBJ2-3; DNA: TGTGCCAGCTGCTTAGACGACAGGGATAAGTATTTT; CDR3: CASCLDDRDKYF
size: .; V: TRBV4-2; D: TRBD1; J: TRBJ1-4; DNA: TGTGCCAGTAGCCAAAGCGGCCAGGGGGCTCGGGGAAAACTGTTTTTT; CDR3: CASSQSGQGARGKLFF
size: few; V: TRBV18; D: TRBD2; J: TRBJ2-7; DNA: TGTGCCAGCTCACCACCTAAGGGGACTAGCGGCTACGAGCAGTACTTC; CDR3: CASSPPKGTSGYEQYF
size: .; V: TRBV11-2; D: TRBD2; J: TRBJ2-2; DNA: TGTGCCAGCAGCTTCGGACTAGTTAACGGGGAGCTGTCTTTT; CDR3: CASSFGLVNGELSF
size: many; V: TRBV7-9; D: .; J: TRBJ2-7; DNA: TGTGCCAGCAGCTTTCGTACAGAGACCTACGAGCAGTACTTC; CDR3: CASSFRTETYEQYF
size: few; V: TRBV28; D: .; J: TRBJ2-2; DNA: TGTGCCAGCAGTTTGCTTGGGAGGCGGACCGGGGAGCTGTTTTTT; CDR3: CASSLLGRRTGELFF
size: .; V: TRBV4-2; D: .; J: TRBJ1-1; DNA: TGTGCCAGCAGCCAAGAGCGGGCGATAACCCCTGAAGCTTTCTTT; CDR3: CASSQERAITPEAFF
size: .; V: TRBV12-3/TRBV12-4; D: TRBD1; J: TRBJ1-5; DNA: TGTGCTAGTTCGGACAGGGCAAATCAGCACCAGCATTTT; CDR3: CASSDRANQHQHF
size: .; V: TRBV11-2; D: .; J: TRBJ2-7; DNA: TGTGTCAATAGCCCCCTCGCAGTAAGAAACGAGCAGTACTTC; CDR3: CVNSPLAVRNEQYF
size: .; V: TRBV11-2; D: TRBD1; J: TRBJ1-1; DNA: TGTGCCAGCTGCTCCTCAACAGGGGGGAGTACTGAAGCTTTCTTT; CDR3: CASCSSTGGSTEAFF
size: many; V: TRBV7-8; D: .; J: TRBJ1-1; DNA: TGTGCCAGCAGCCCCTACATGAACACTGAAGCTTTCTTT; CDR3: CASSPYMNTEAFF